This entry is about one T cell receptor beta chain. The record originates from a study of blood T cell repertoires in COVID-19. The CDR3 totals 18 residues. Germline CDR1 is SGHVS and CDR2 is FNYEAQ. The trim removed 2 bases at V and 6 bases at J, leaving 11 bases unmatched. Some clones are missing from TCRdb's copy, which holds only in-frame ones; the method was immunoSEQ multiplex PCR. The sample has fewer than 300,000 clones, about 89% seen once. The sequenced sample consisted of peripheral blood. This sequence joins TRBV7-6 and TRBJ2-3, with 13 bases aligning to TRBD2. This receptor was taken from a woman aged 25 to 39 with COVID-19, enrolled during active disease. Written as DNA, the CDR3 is TGTGCCAGCAGCTTAAGGACCGGGACTAGCGGGATCTCGGATACGCAGTATTTT. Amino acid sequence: CASSLRTGTSGISDTQYF.